Sequencing of this T cell receptor (beta chain) was carried out in a study of T cell responses to AZD1222 COVID-19 vaccine. Overall study results and limits: There were mostly white British donors and more females than males, and clonal diversity was possibly underestimated.

Data came from immunoSEQ multiplex PCR; TCRdb stores just in-frame clones and leaves some out. This sample has 150,000 to 200,000 clones, with around 90% found just once. As regards this clone: Antigen: not known.

The clonotype originates from an adult who received the MenACWY meningococcal vaccine as a control. Sequenced material: peripheral blood, taken 28 days after the second dose of the MenACWY control vaccine.

CDR3 loop: CAISDPLSGDTQYF. The CDR3 nucleotides are TGTGCCATCAGTGACCCTTTAAGTGGAGATACGCAGTATTTT. The chain has TRBV10-3 and TRBJ2-3; D call uncertain. The CDR3 consists of 14 residues. The V end was cut by 3 bases, the J end by 5 bases, with 12 bases between. CDR1 and CDR2 (germline): ENHRY, SYGVKD.